This section outlines one TCR beta chain sequence together with its context. Its specificity is unknown. The data belong to a study of cytomegalovirus exposure and HLA in healthy donors. The study, taken as a whole, reports: Certain indistinguishable V segments, among them TRBV6-2 and TRBV6-3, were excluded. Usually a TCR sequence was rare, but some public TCRs were found in many donors. Earlier analysis yielded a pattern in which most TCR beta V segments were productive about 87% or about 30% of the time.

This CDR3 has 13 amino acids. Germline V gene lookup returns CDR1 MNHEY and CDR2 SVGAGI. The ends were cut back, 6 bases at V and 3 bases at J, with 11 bases in the middle. Researchers ran the PCR with 60 Vbeta and 13 Jbeta primers. In the study's own analysis: It was a later analysis that counted 83 million or so unique TCR beta chains, of which approximately 9.9 million were shared. Assay used: immunoSEQ multiplex PCR; TCRdb lists only in-frame clones, some missing. D and trimming come from the DNA, and the V and J calls and clone size come from that table. The sample carries about 190,000 clones, roughly 80% recorded once.

Source material: PBMCs. The chain recombines TRBV6-5 with TRBJ2-5, with a possible D match to TRBD2 (6 bases). This TCR came from a woman under 30 in good health and CMV-seronegative. CDR3 loop: CASRGTWKETQYF. The CDR3 nucleotides are TGTGCCAGCAGAGGGACTTGGAAAGAGACCCAGTACTTC.